The 19 T cell receptor beta chains presented below share a single source sample, sequenced in a study of response to subunit inactivated influenza vaccine. Each CDR3 protein is one row after TCRdb ran MiXCR on the RT-PCR reads. The table has a few hundred thousand distinct CDR3 sequences, 21% seen once. The input for sequencing was PBMCs from blood, taken less than 22 months after vaccination. All receptors come from a man in his fifties or sixties who received an inactivated influenza vaccine.

The rearrangement uses TRBV12-3 or TRBV12-4 and TRBJ2-3; TRBD2 might be the D (5 bases). V lost 4 bases to trimming and J lost 3 bases, with 11 bases between them. The CDR3 runs to 14 residues. The CDR3 DNA sequence: TGTGCCAGCAGTTCCCGGCCGGGAACAGATACGCAGTATTTT. Amino acid sequence: CASSSRPGTDTQYF.

V gene TRBV2 combines with J gene TRBJ2-4, with D possibly being TRBD1 or TRBD2 (5 bases each). Trimming removed 0 bases from V and 0 bases from J, with 12 bases in between. The CDR3 covers 17 residues. Germline V lookup: CDR1 SNHLY, CDR2 FYNNEI. This CDR3 reads CASSEARGGRAKNIQYF. CDR3 nucleotides: TGTGCCAGCAGTGAAGCCCGGGGCGGAAGAGCCAAAAACATTCAGTACTTC. The whole variable domain, remainder taken from reference TRBV2 and TRBJ2-4, is EPEVTQTPSHQVTQMGQEVILRCVPISNHLYFYWYRQILGQKVEFLVSFYNNEISEKSEIFDDQFSVERPDGSNFTLKIRSTKLEDSAMYFCASSEARGGRAKNIQYFGAGTRLSVL.

This clonotype has at least ten counts. The gene calls are TRBV6-5 and TRBJ2-6, with TRBD1 matching 7 bases. This CDR3 is 17 amino acids long. The J segment lost 0 bases and the V segment lost 5 bases, leaving 7 bases of the junction unmatched. Germline V gene sequence: CDR1 MNHEY, CDR2 SVGAGI. The CDR3 bases are TGTGCCAGCAGTAACAGGGGCTTTTACTCTGGGGCCAACGTCCTGACTTTC. Protein sequence: CASSNRGFYSGANVLTF.

This clonotype was counted once. With a much larger clone just one base away, this may be a read error. The chain combines TRBV5-6 with TRBJ1-1; possibly TRBD1 for D (5 bases). Between the trimmed V and J ends, which lost 4 bases and 0 bases, there was a span of 13 bases. Germline assignment: CDR1 SGHDT and CDR2 YYEEEE. The CDR3 runs to 15 residues. The CDR3 nucleotides are TGTGCCAGCAGCCGGGGACGTCTGATGAACACTGAAGCTTTCTTT. Its translation: CASSRGRLMNTEAFF.

The genes are TRBV5-4 and TRBJ2-5; 8 bases are a match to TRBD2. The length of the CDR3 is 13 residues. V shed 4 bases, J shed 4 bases, and the junction held 3 bases outside the gene matches. CDR1 SGHNT and CDR2 YYREEE come from the germline V gene (reference sequence). The CDR3 sequence is CASSTGLAETQYF. In DNA form, the CDR3 reads TGTGCCAGCAGCACCGGACTAGCAGAGACCCAGTACTTC.

V is TRBV6-1 and J is TRBJ1-2; 7 nucleotides line up with TRBD1. The V gene end was trimmed by 5 bases and the J gene end by 2 bases; junction bases not matched to a gene: 2. The CDR3 is made up of 13 amino acids. Germline-derived CDR1 and CDR2 are MNHNS and SASEGT. CDR3 DNA: TGTGCCAGCAGTAAACAGGGGAACTATGGCTACACCTTC. It yields the protein CASSKQGNYGYTF.

This clonotype was counted between two and nine times. A read error may account for a junction end that differs from germline. J is TRBJ1-1 and V is TRBV4-2; D gene uncertain. This CDR3 has 13 residues. Per germline, CDR1 LGHNA and CDR2 YNFKEQ. As DNA, the CDR3 is TGTGCCAGCAGCCAAGTTTCTGAGGCTGATGCTTTCTTT. This translates into CASSQVSEADAFF.

There are a few counts of this clonotype. The rearrangement links TRBV29-1 to TRBJ1-4; D not resolved. The V gene's germline CDR1 is SQVTM and CDR2 ANQGSEA. The V end was cut by 0 bases, the J end by 13 bases, with 18 bases between. The CDR3 contains 14 residues. For the CDR3, the DNA is TGCAGCGTTGAAGAGTCTCGGGCCACTGGGAGACTGTTTTTT. Its protein product is CSVEESRATGRLFF.

This clonotype occurred many times. This CDR3 reads CSAPHRDRGDGYTF. In DNA form, the CDR3 reads TGCAGTGCCCCTCACCGGGACAGGGGGGATGGCTACACCTTC. The rearrangement joins TRBV20-1 to TRBJ1-2, with TRBD1 matching 11 bases. Germline values: CDR1 DFQATT, CDR2 SNEGSKA (reference sequence). Trimming took 6 bases from V and 6 from J; bases not matched to a gene: 9. This CDR3 is built from 14 residues.

The chain links TRBV24-1 to TRBJ2-2; 8 bases are shared with TRBD1. Germline assignment: CDR1 KGHDR and CDR2 SFDVKD. After removal of 5 bases from V and 2 bases from J, the junction contained 3 bases not matched to a gene. This CDR3 is 15 amino acids long. The CDR3 region is CATSAPGGNTGELFF. The CDR3 DNA sequence: TGTGCCACCAGTGCCCCAGGGGGCAACACCGGGGAGCTGTTTTTT.

This clonotype was counted many times. CDR3 sequence reads: CASSLMNTQTYGYTF. The CDR3 nucleotides read TGTGCCAGCAGTTTGATGAACACCCAGACGTATGGCTACACCTTC. This chain connects TRBV12-3 or TRBV12-4 to TRBJ1-2; D unclear. This CDR3 contains 15 residues. Trimming removed 3 bases at V and 5 bases at J, with 16 bases between.

This clonotype was seen more than once but under ten times. This chain uses TRBV29-1 with TRBJ2-2; D perhaps matches TRBD1 (5 bases). Germline V gene sequence: CDR1 SQVTM, CDR2 ANQGSEA. Trimming pared 1 base from V and 2 bases from J, leaving 11 bases between. The CDR3 is 15 residues long. CDR3 region: CSVEGGQGNTGELFF. DNA of the CDR3: TGCAGCGTTGAAGGGGGTCAGGGTAACACCGGGGAGCTGTTTTTT.

This chain links TRBV20-1 with TRBJ2-5, with D unresolved. The ends were cut back, 4 bases at V and 0 bases at J, with 15 bases in the middle. The CDR3 runs to 15 residues. Germline CDR1 is DFQATT and CDR2 is SNEGSKA (reference sequence). The DNA of the CDR3 is TGCAGTGCTACCTCACAAGTCAACTACCAAGAGACCCAGTACTTC. As protein: CSATSQVNYQETQYF.

This clonotype was counted only a few times. The rearrangement joins TRBV6-5 to TRBJ2-1; the D is unclear. The CDR3 covers 17 residues. Germline-derived CDR1 and CDR2 are MNHEY and SVGAGI. The germline V and J ends were trimmed by 4 bases and 0 bases, with 16 bases remaining between them. CDR3 sequence reads: CASSLGLSRSSYNEQFF. The CDR3 nucleotides read TGTGCCAGCAGTTTAGGCCTTAGCCGTAGCTCCTACAATGAGCAGTTCTTC.

This clonotype was observed at least ten times. This chain links TRBV29-1 with TRBJ1-2; D not resolved. Trimming pared 3 bases from V and 8 bases from J, leaving 13 bases between. There are 12 residues in the CDR3. Germline CDR1 and CDR2: SQVTM and ANQGSEA. The CDR3 spells CSVDEVPQGYTF. CDR3 DNA: TGCAGCGTTGACGAGGTACCCCAGGGCTACACCTTC.

This clonotype was counted at least ten times. The chain has TRBV29-1 and TRBJ1-1; no clear D. Deletions cut 1 base from V and 5 bases from J, with 14 bases between. The CDR3 contains 14 residues. In germline, CDR1 is SQVTM, CDR2 ANQGSEA. The CDR3 protein is CSVEGLFGLTEAFF. The DNA for the CDR3 is TGCAGCGTTGAAGGCCTATTCGGATTGACTGAAGCTTTCTTT.

V is TRBV5-1 and J is TRBJ1-2, with a weak D call TRBD1 (6 bases). Germline V CDR1 and CDR2: SGHRS, YFSETQ. The CDR3 is 15 amino acids. The V gene lost 2 bases and the J gene lost 8 bases, with 19 bases spanning the gap. This CDR3 is CASSLRLGAVDGYTF. CDR3 sequence (DNA): TGCGCCAGCAGCTTACGGCTGGGGGCTGTCGACGGCTACACCTTC.

This clonotype occurred a few times. V is TRBV29-1 and J is TRBJ1-2; no clear D gene. The CDR3 contains 14 residues. CDR1 and CDR2 (germline): SQVTM, ANQGSEA. V was shortened by 0 bases and J by 5 bases, with 13 bases between the two germline ends. The CDR3 DNA sequence: TGCAGCGTTGAAGATTCTCCCCAGAGATATGGCTACACCTTC. The encoded protein is CSVEDSPQRYGYTF.

The rearrangement uses TRBV3-1 and TRBJ2-5; the D gene is possibly TRBD2 (5 bases). Germline V gene data show CDR1 as LGHDT and CDR2 as YNNKEL (reference sequence). The V and J ends lost 1 base and 2 bases respectively, with 11 bases between them. The CDR3 runs to 15 residues. CDR3 protein: CASSQVRTGQETQYF. CDR3 nucleotides: TGTGCCAGCAGCCAAGTTAGAACGGGGCAAGAGACCCAGTACTTC.